This TCR beta chain was profiled in a study of cytomegalovirus exposure and HLA in healthy donors. Findings and caveats of the study: Through in vitro validation, three CMV-associated chains were shown to be specific for CMV antigens. Solely CMV serostatus was available to characterize immune exposure.

This CDR3 has 14 amino acids. Unmatched junction bases numbered 0, after V lost 0 bases and J lost 6 bases. The germline CDR1 and CDR2 sequences are KGHSH and LQKENI. With 60 Vbeta and 13 Jbeta primers, the PCR was carried out. Profiling relied on immunoSEQ multiplex PCR, and the TCRdb table lists in-frame clones only, not all of them. The sample consists of around 170,000 clones, 84% of them appearing once. Of note for this clone: Its antigen is not identified.

V usage is TRBV18 and J usage is TRBJ2-7; 12 bases line up with TRBD2. The material sequenced was PBMCs. The sequence was collected from a boy between 2 and 15 years old in good health and CMV-seronegative. DNA for the CDR3: TGTGCCAGCTCACCACCGGGACTAGCGGGCGAGCAGTACTTC. It encodes CASSPPGLAGEQYF.